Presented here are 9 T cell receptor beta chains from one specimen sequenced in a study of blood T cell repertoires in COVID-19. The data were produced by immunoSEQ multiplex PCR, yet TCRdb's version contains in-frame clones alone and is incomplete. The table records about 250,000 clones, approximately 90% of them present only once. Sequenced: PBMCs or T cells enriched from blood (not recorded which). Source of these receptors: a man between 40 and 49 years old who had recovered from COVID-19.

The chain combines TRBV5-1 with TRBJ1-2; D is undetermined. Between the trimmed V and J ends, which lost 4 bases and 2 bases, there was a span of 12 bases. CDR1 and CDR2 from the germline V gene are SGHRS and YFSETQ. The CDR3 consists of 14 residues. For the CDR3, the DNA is TGCGCCAGCAGCCCTAACGGACTGAACTATGGCTACACCTTC. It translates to CASSPNGLNYGYTF. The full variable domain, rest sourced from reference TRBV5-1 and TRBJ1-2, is KAGVTQTPRYLIKTRGQQVTLSCSPISGHRSVSWYQQTPGQGLQFLFEYFSETQRNKGNFPGRFSGRQFSNSRSEMNVSTLELGDSALYLCASSPNGLNYGYTFGSGTRLTVV.

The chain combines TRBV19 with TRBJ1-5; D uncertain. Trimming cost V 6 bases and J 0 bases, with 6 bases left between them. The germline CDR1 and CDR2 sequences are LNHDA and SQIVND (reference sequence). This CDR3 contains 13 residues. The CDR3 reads CASSGNSNQPQHF. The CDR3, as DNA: TGTGCCAGTAGCGGGAATAGCAATCAGCCCCAGCATTTT. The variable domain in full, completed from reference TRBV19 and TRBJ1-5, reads DGGITQSPKYLFRKEGQNVTLSCEQNLNHDAMYWYRQDPGQGLRLIYYSQIVNDFQKGDIAEGYSVSREKKESFPLTVTSAQKNPTAFYLCASSGNSNQPQHFGDGTRLSIL.

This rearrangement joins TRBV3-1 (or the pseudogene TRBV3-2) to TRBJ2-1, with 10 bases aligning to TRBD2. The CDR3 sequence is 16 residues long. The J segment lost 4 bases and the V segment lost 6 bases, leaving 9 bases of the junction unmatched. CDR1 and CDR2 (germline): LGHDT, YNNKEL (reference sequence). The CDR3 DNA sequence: TGTGCCAGCAGGCCCTCCCTAGCGGGAGTTTACAATGAGCAGTTCTTC. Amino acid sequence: CASRPSLAGVYNEQFF.

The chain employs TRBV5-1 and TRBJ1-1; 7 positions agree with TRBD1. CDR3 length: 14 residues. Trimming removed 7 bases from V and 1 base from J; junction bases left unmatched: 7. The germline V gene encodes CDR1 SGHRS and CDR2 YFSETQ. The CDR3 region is CASGFWTGNTEAFF. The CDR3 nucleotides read TGCGCCAGCGGTTTCTGGACAGGGAACACTGAAGCTTTCTTT.

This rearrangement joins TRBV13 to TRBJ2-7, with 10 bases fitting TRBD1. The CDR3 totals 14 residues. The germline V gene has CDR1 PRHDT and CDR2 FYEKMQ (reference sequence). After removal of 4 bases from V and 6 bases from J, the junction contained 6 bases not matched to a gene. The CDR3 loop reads CASSSRDRGSEQYF. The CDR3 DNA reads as TGTGCCAGCAGCTCCCGGGACAGGGGTAGCGAGCAGTACTTC.

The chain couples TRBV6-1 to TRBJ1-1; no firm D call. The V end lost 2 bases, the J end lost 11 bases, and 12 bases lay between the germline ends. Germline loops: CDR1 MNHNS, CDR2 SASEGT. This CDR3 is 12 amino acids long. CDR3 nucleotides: TGTGCCAGCAGTGAAACGTTCGGGGTGGCTTTCTTT. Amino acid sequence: CASSETFGVAFF.

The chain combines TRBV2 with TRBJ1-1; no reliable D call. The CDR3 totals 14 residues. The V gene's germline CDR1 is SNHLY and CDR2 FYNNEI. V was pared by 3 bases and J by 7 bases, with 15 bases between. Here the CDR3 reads CASSDRGTVLEAFF. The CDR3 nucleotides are TGTGCCAGCAGTGATCGGGGTACAGTCCTTGAAGCTTTCTTT.

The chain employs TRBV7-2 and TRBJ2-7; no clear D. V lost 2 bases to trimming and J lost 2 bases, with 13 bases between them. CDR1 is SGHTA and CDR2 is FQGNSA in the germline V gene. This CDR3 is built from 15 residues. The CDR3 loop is CASSLSSLLTYEQYF. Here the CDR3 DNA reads TGTGCCAGCAGCTTAAGCTCCCTACTAACCTACGAGCAGTACTTC.

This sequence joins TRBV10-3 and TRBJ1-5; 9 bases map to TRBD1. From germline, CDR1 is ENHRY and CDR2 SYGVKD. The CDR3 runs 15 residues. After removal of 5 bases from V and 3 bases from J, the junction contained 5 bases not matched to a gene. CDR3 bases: TGTGCCATCAGTCTGGGACAGGGAAACAATCAGCCCCAGCATTTT. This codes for CAISLGQGNNQPQHF.